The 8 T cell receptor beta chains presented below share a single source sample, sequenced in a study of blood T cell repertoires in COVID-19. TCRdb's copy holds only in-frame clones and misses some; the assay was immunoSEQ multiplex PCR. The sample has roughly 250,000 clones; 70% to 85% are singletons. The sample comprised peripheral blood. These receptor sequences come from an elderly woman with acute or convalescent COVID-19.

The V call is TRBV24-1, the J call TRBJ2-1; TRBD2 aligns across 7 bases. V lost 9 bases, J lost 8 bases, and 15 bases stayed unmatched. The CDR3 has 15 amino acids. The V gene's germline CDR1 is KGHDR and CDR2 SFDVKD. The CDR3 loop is CATARGGGSDHEQFF. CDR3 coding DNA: TGTGCCACCGCCCGGGGAGGCGGGAGTGATCATGAGCAGTTCTTC.

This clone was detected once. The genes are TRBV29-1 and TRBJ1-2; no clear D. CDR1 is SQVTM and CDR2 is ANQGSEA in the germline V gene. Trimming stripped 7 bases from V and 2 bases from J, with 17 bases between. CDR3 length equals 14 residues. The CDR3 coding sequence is TGCAGCGCCGGATATTTTGGAGTGAACTATGGCTACACCTTC. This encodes CSAGYFGVNYGYTF.

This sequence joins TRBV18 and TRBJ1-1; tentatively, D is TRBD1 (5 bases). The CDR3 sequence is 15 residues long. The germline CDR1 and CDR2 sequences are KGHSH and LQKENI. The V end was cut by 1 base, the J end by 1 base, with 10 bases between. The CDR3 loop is CASSPLGGENTEAFF. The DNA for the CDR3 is TGTGCCAGCTCACCACTGGGAGGGGAGAACACTGAAGCTTTCTTT.

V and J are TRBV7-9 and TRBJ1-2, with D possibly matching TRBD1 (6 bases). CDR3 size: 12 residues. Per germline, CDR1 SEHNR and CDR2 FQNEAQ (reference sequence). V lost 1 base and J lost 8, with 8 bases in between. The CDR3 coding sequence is TGTGCCAGCAGCTTAGGGACAGTAGGCTACACCTTC. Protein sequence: CASSLGTVGYTF. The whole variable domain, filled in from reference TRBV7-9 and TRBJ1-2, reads DTGVSQNPRHKITKRGQNVTFRCDPISEHNRLYWYRQTLGQGPEFLTYFQNEAQLEKSRLLSDRFSAERPKGSFSTLEIQRTEQGDSAMYLCASSLGTVGYTFGSGTRLTVV.

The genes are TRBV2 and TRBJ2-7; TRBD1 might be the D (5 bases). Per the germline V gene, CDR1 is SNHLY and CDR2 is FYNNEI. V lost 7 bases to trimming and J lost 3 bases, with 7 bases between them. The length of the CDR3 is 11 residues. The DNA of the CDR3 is TGTGCCAGCAAAGGGGACTACGAGCAGTACTTC. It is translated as CASKGDYEQYF.

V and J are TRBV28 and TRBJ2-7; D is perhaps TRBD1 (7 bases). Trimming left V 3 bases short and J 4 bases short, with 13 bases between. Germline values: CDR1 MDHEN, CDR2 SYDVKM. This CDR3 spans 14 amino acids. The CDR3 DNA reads TGTGCCAGCAGTTTCTCACAGGGGACTTACGAGCAGTACTTC. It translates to CASSFSQGTYEQYF.

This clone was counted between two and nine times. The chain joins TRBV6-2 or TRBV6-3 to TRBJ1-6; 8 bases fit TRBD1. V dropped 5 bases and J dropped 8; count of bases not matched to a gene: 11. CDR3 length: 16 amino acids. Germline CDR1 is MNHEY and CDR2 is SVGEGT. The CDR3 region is CASSNAGGLGYSPLHF. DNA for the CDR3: TGTGCCAGCAGTAATGCAGGGGGCCTCGGATATTCACCCCTCCACTTT.

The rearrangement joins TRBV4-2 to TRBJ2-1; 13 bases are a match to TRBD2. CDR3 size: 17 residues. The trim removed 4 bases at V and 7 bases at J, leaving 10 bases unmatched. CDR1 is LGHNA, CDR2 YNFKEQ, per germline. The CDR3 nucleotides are TGTGCCAGCAGCCCCAGGGCCACTAGCGGGGGGGCAAATGAGCAGTTCTTC. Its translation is CASSPRATSGGANEQFF.